This TCR beta chain came from a study of cytomegalovirus exposure and HLA in healthy donors. Study observations and caveats: When the data were analyzed later, several of the most significant clusters appeared to be linked to common viral pathogens. Overall, around 160 TCR beta chains were annotated as cytomegalovirus-associated.

PCR used 60 Vbeta primers and 13 Jbeta primers. Libraries were prepared by immunoSEQ multiplex PCR; TCRdb keeps only in-frame clonotypes and omits some of them. The table lists tens of thousands of clones, approximately 81% of them singletons, with roughly 1.3% in the top ten. Trimming took off 4 bases at V and 6 bases at J, with 16 bases between the two ends. The CDR3 has 15 amino acids. Germline-derived CDR1 and CDR2 are SGHNT and YYREEE (reference sequence). Participants comprised healthy donors of bone marrow. For this clone: Its specificity is unknown.

This sequence originates from a girl aged 2 to 9 in good health and CMV-seropositive. This chain joins TRBV5-4 and TRBJ2-2; tentatively, D is TRBD1 (6 bases). Sequenced: PBMCs. DNA for the CDR3: TGTGCCAGCAGCCCAGATACAGGGTGGGCCGGGGAGCTGTTTTTT. Translation: CASSPDTGWAGELFF.